This T cell receptor beta chain was obtained from a study of T-cell memory formation after mild COVID-19. Turning to the study itself: Across donors, TCR clusters were largely donor specific.

Broader study findings: Several responding clones turned up in pre-infection memory, indicating that cross-reactive memory may have taken part.

The germline CDR1 and CDR2 sequences are MNHEY and SVGEGT. The CDR3 is made up of 16 amino acids. V shed 5 bases and J shed 5 bases, with 18 bases lying between them. For this clonotype: Its specificity is not known.

5'RACE with constant-segment primers yielded barcoded, UMI-tagged TCR alpha and TCR beta cDNA libraries. TCRdb fed the 5' RACE reads into MiXCR, producing one record per CDR3 protein. The repertoire holds 350,000 to 400,000 distinct CDR3 sequences, under 25% seen once, with around 12% in the top ten. The source material was PBMCs or a T cell subset sorted from them (not recorded which). V usage is TRBV6-2 or TRBV6-3 and J usage is TRBJ2-2, with D perhaps TRBD1 (6 bases). The TCR originated in an adult woman who had mild COVID-19 (a few samples of this study predate the infection). Cell type and time point are not known. Here the CDR3 reads CASSPKRTEVTGELFF. The CDR3 DNA sequence: TGTGCCAGCAGTCCTAAAAGGACAGAGGTGACCGGGGAGCTGTTTTTT.